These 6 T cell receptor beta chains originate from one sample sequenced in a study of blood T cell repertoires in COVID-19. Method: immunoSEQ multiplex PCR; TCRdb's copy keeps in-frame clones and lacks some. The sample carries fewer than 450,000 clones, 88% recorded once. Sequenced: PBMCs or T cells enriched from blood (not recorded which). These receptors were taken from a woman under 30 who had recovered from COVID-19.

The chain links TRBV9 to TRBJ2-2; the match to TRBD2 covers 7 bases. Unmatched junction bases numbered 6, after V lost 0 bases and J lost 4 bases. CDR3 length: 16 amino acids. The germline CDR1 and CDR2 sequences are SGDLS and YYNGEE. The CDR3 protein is CASSVGEGGGTGELFF. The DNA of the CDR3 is TGTGCCAGCAGCGTAGGGGAGGGTGGAGGCACCGGGGAGCTGTTTTTT.

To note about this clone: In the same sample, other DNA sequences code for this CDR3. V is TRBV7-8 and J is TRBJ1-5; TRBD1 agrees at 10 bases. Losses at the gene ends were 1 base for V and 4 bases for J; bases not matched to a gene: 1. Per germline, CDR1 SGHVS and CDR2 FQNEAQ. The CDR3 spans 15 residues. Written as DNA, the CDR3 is TGTGCCAGCAGCTTAGGGGACAGGGGTAATCAGCCCCAGCATTTT. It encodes CASSLGDRGNQPQHF.

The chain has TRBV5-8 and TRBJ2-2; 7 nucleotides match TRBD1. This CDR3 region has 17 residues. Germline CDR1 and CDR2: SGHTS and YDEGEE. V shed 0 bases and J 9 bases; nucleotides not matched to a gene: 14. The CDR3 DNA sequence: TGTGCCAGCAGCTTGGACCGGGACAGCTTTATATACAGGGAGCTGTTTTTT. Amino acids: CASSLDRDSFIYRELFF.

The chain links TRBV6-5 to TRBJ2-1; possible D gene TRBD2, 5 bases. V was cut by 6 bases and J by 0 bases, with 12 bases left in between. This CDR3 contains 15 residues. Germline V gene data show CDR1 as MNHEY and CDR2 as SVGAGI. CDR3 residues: CASSAPRGSYNEQFF. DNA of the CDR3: TGTGCCAGCAGCGCCCCCCGGGGCTCCTACAATGAGCAGTTCTTC.

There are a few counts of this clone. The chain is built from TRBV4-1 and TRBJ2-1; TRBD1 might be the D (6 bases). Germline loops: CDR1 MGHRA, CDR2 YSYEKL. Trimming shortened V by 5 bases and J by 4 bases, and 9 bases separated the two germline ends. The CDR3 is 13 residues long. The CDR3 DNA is TGCGCCAGCAGCTCGGACAGTTACAATGAGCAGTTCTTC. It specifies CASSSDSYNEQFF.

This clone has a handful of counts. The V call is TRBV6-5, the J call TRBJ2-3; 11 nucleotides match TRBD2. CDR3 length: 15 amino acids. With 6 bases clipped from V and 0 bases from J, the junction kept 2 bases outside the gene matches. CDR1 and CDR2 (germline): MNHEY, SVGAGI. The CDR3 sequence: CASRRLAGSTDTQYF. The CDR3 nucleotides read TGTGCCAGCAGAAGACTAGCGGGGAGCACAGATACGCAGTATTTT.